The present entry profiles one T cell receptor (beta chain) with its context. Its antigen remains unknown. At one end the junction does not follow the germline gene, possibly because of a read error. The template was RNA from unsorted bulk tissue. Distant lung tissue was collected more than 3 cm away from the tumor edge. Newly diagnosed lung cancer patients had thoracic surgery in China, August–late 2014, without prior chemotherapy. These data originate in a study of tumor and adjacent non-tumor tissue in lung cancer. Study-level background: Stage I to III disease affected 9 to 10 men and roughly 5 women aged about 30 to 76. Whole-study results and caveats: Shorter survival was associated with higher TCR diversity in tumors.

This CDR3 contains 14 residues. Germline assignment: CDR1 DFQATT and CDR2 SNEGSKA (reference sequence). A modified ARM-PCR protocol with three rounds of nested PCR amplified TCRbeta. TCRdb ran MiXCR on the multiplex PCR reads and lists one entry per CDR3 protein. The sample shows approximately 82,000 distinct CDR3 sequences, about 80% of them seen only once. Sequenced: distant non-tumor lung tissue. The chain links TRBV20-1 to TRBJ2-5; either TRBD1 or TRBD2 may fit D (6 bases each). This receptor was identified in a man between 65 and 85 years old with non-small cell lung cancer. DNA of the CDR3: TGCTGTGCCCCGGGTGTTGGGGGGCAAGAGAGCCAGTACTTC. Its translation is CCAPGVGGQESQYF.